The 21 T cell receptor beta chains listed next were all sequenced from one sample in a study of Graves' ophthalmopathy and Graves' hyperthyroidism. Amplified material comprised TCR beta CDR3 regions derived from RNA transcripts. First-round RT-PCR relied on HTBI primers, and a second-round multiplex PCR came next. One entry per CDR3 protein results from TCRdb running MiXCR on the multiplex PCR reads. The sample holds about 1.1 million distinct CDR3 sequences, about 35% seen once. Material for sequencing was peripheral blood or thyroid tissue (not recorded which). Every receptor here comes from an adult man with Graves' hyperthyroidism.

The chain joins TRBV20-1 to TRBJ2-5; 9 positions agree with TRBD2. This CDR3 comprises 13 residues. The germline gives CDR1 DFQATT, CDR2 SNEGSKA (reference sequence). Losses at the gene ends were 6 bases for V and 1 base for J; bases not matched to a gene: 3. The CDR3 DNA follows: TGCAGTGCCGATAGCGGGGGCCAAGAGACCCAGTACTTC. The encoded protein is CSADSGGQETQYF.

Points on this clonotype: One end of the junction is discordant with germline, which a read error may explain. The gene calls are TRBV29-1 and TRBJ2-6; D might be TRBD2 (5 bases). Germline V gene data show CDR1 as SQVTM and CDR2 as ANQGSEA. The CDR3 extends over 10 amino acids. The CDR3 DNA is TGCAGCGCCCCCTCTAGCACTGAAGCTTTC. It translates to CSAPSSTEAF.

The gene calls are TRBV7-2 and TRBJ2-2, with 9 bases fitting TRBD1. J gave up 7 bases and V 4 bases, and 7 bases lay outside the gene matches. Germline CDR1 SGHTA, CDR2 FQGNSA. The CDR3 has 15 residues. This CDR3 reads CASSSPGQGIGELFF. The CDR3 DNA reads TGTGCCAGCAGCTCACCGGGACAGGGAATCGGGGAGCTGTTTTTT.

This clonotype showed up just a few times. This chain joins TRBV9 and TRBJ2-2; TRBD2 aligns across 9 bases. J lost 4 bases, V lost 4 bases, and 14 bases had no gene match. Germline values: CDR1 SGDLS, CDR2 YYNGEE. The CDR3 length is 18 residues. The CDR3 loop reads CASSPPPRGGVPTGELFF. The CDR3 bases are TGTGCCAGCAGCCCACCCCCCCGCGGGGGGGTGCCCACCGGGGAGCTGTTTTTT.

This sequence joins TRBV6-5 and TRBJ2-2, with 7 bases aligning to TRBD2. J gave up 6 bases and V 2 bases, and 9 bases lay outside the gene matches. The CDR3 has 16 amino acids. Germline CDR1 MNHEY, CDR2 SVGAGI. CDR3 coding DNA: TGTGCCAGCAGTTACGGGCTATTGGCGGGAGCCGGGGAGCTGTTTTTT. It translates to CASSYGLLAGAGELFF.

The sample holds many counts of this clonotype. The rearrangement uses TRBV20-1 and TRBJ2-7; D is possibly TRBD2 (5 bases). CDR3 length: 14 amino acids. The germline V gene encodes CDR1 DFQATT and CDR2 SNEGSKA (reference sequence). V lost 3 bases, J lost 3 bases, and 15 bases lay in between. CDR3 in DNA: TGCAGTGCTAGGGGGAGTGGATTCCTCTACGAGCAGTACTTC. It codes for CSARGSGFLYEQYF.

For this clonotype: A read error is possible here, since a much larger clone lies one base away. V is TRBV28 and J is TRBJ1-4, with D perhaps matching TRBD1 (5 bases). V was clipped by 6 bases and J by 0 bases, with 14 bases between them. CDR3 length: 16 amino acids. Germline V gene lookup returns CDR1 MDHEN and CDR2 SYDVKM. CDR3 region: CASRPPATATNEKLFF. In DNA form, the CDR3 reads TGTGCCAGCAGACCCCCCGCGACAGCAACTAATGAAAAACTGTTTTTT.

This clonotype showed up just once. The chain couples TRBV25-1 to TRBJ1-1; D remains unclear. This CDR3 comprises 14 residues. Trimming removed 8 bases at V and 0 bases at J, with 13 bases between. The germline V gene has CDR1 MGHDK and CDR2 SYGVNS. This CDR3 reads CASLYFIMNTEAFF. CDR3 bases: TGTGCCAGCTTATATTTTATCATGAACACTGAAGCTTTCTTT.

A note on this clonotype: A much larger clonotype is one base distant, so this may be a read error. This sequence joins TRBV5-1 and TRBJ1-1; no clear D gene. The germline V gene encodes CDR1 SGHRS and CDR2 YFSETQ. The CDR3 runs to 13 residues. Written as DNA, the CDR3 is TGCGCCAGCAGCTGTACCCCTAACACTGAAGTTTTCTTT. Translated, it gives CASSCTPNTEVFF.

As to this clonotype: It may be a read error: a sequence one base away is much more abundant. This chain connects TRBV19 to TRBJ2-5; D ambiguous. Looked up from germline, CDR1 is LNHDA and CDR2 is SQIVND (reference sequence). This CDR3 is 13 amino acids long. CDR3 loop: CAGSISPQETQYF. CDR3 nucleotides: TGTGCCGGTAGTATAAGTCCCCAAGAGACCCAGTACTTC.

The chain uses TRBV7-2 and TRBJ2-7, with D possibly being TRBD2 (6 bases). V was trimmed by 1 base and J by 6 bases, leaving 13 bases between them. The CDR3 runs to 14 residues. CDR1 SGHTA and CDR2 FQGNSA come from the germline V gene. The CDR3 DNA is TGTGCCAGCAGCTTAGGACTAGATAGCCCCGAGCAGTACTTC. Amino acids: CASSLGLDSPEQYF.

At least ten counts were recorded for this clonotype. Here the CDR3 reads CATSRPLTANTEAFF. CDR3 coding DNA: TGTGCCACCAGCAGACCCCTGACCGCGAACACTGAAGCTTTCTTT. This chain connects TRBV15 to TRBJ1-1, with D unclear. The CDR3 runs 15 residues. Germline loops: CDR1 LNHNV, CDR2 YYDKDF (reference sequence). The V end was cut by 2 bases, the J end by 1 base, with 11 bases between.

DNA for the CDR3: TGCAGCGTTTCGGACAGGGGAGAGCAGTACTTC. Translation gives CSVSDRGEQYF. The V and J genes are TRBV29-1 and TRBJ2-7; 9 bases fit TRBD1. Germline trimming cut 5 bases from V and 7 bases from J; bases unmatched to any gene: 3. CDR3 size: 11 residues. CDR1 SQVTM and CDR2 ANQGSEA come from the germline V gene.

This clonotype was seen a handful of times. The rearrangement links TRBV5-5 to TRBJ1-5; TRBD1 might be the D (6 bases). Germline V gene lookup returns CDR1 SGHKS and CDR2 YYEKEE (reference sequence). Trimming removed 3 bases from V and 1 base from J, with 14 bases in between. The CDR3 is 16 residues long. DNA for the CDR3: TGTGCCAGCAGCTCGGCGGGGGCTCCGAGCAATCAGCCCCAGCATTTT. This sequence encodes CASSSAGAPSNQPQHF.

This clonotype was counted between two and nine times. This rearrangement joins TRBV19 to TRBJ2-3, with unresolved D. Trimming cost V 9 bases and J 6 bases, with 10 bases left between them. CDR3 length: 11 amino acids. Germline V gene sequence: CDR1 LNHDA, CDR2 SQIVND (reference sequence). CDR3 region: CASANGDTQYF. The CDR3 nucleotides read TGTGCCAGCGCAAATGGCGATACGCAGTATTTT.

In this sample, this clonotype turned up a few times. The gene calls are TRBV29-1 and TRBJ2-7; 7 nucleotides align to TRBD1. The CDR3 sequence is 13 residues long. The junction had 6 bases not matched to a gene; V was cut back by 4 bases and J by 3 bases. Germline loops: CDR1 SQVTM, CDR2 ANQGSEA. CDR3 DNA: TGCAGCGTTGCATGGGACAGTTACTACGAGCAGTACTTC. Protein product: CSVAWDSYYEQYF.

This clonotype was counted many times. The CDR3 sequence: CSARATQSNSPLHF. In DNA, the CDR3 is TGCAGTGCTAGAGCCACCCAAAGTAATTCACCCCTCCACTTT. The chain combines TRBV20-1 with TRBJ1-6; D ambiguous. V was cut by 1 base and J by 6 bases, with 10 bases left in between. The germline gives CDR1 DFQATT, CDR2 SNEGSKA (reference sequence). This CDR3 is 14 amino acids long.

The CDR3: CASSPPTTATNEKLFF. The DNA of the CDR3 is TGTGCCAGCAGCCCCCCAACGACAGCAACTAATGAAAAACTGTTTTTT. This chain joins TRBV9 and TRBJ1-4, with TRBD1 as a possible D gene (5 bases). CDR1 and CDR2 from the germline V gene are SGDLS and YYNGEE. The V end was cut by 4 bases, the J end by 0 bases, with 13 bases between. The CDR3 totals 16 residues.

V gene TRBV29-1 combines with J gene TRBJ1-1; 8 bases are a match to TRBD1. Trimming cost V 6 bases and J 8 bases; bases outside gene matches: 8. The germline V gene encodes CDR1 SQVTM and CDR2 ANQGSEA. This CDR3 is 12 amino acids long. CDR3 amino acids: CSVYQGATEAFF. CDR3 bases: TGCAGCGTGTATCAGGGGGCCACCGAAGCTTTCTTT.

Worth noting for this clonotype: Germline is not matched at one junction end, which may reflect a read error. CDR3 sequence reads: CAISGPGLAGGAGF. The CDR3 coding sequence is TGTGCCATCAGTGGCCCTGGACTAGCGGGGGGGGCCGGTTTC. The chain employs TRBV10-3 and TRBJ2-7; 15 bases align to TRBD2. The CDR3 contains 14 residues. Germline V gives CDR1 ENHRY, CDR2 SYGVKD.

Only a few counts were recorded for this clonotype. The CDR3 bases are TGTGCCACCGAGACAGGGTCTTGGACCGGGGAGCTGTTTTTT. It yields the protein CATETGSWTGELFF. The chain joins TRBV25-1 to TRBJ2-2; 7 bases are a match to TRBD1. The junction had 10 bases not matched to a gene; V was cut back by 10 bases and J by 5 bases. Germline V CDR1 and CDR2: MGHDK, SYGVNS. The CDR3 runs to 14 residues.